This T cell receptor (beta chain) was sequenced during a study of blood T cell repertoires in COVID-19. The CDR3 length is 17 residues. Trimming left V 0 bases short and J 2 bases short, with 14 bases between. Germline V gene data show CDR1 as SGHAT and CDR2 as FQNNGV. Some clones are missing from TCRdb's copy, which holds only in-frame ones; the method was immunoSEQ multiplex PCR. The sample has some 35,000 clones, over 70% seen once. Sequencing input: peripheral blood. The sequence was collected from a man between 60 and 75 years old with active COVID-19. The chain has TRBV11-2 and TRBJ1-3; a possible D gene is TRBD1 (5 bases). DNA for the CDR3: TGTGCCAGCAGCTTAGAACCCGCGGACATGACTGGAAACACCATATATTTT. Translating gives CASSLEPADMTGNTIYF. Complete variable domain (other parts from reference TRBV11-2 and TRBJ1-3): EAGVAQSPRYKIIEKRQSVAFWCNPISGHATLYWYQQILGQGPKLLIQFQNNGVVDDSQLPKDRFSAERLKGVDSTLKIQPAKLEDSAVYLCASSLEPADMTGNTIYFGEGSWLTVV.